This TCR beta chain is drawn from a study of T cell clonality in common variable immunodeficiency. The study, taken as a whole, reports: CVID subjects showed higher TCRbeta clonality than healthy controls.

The CDR3 extends over 15 amino acids. The germline V gene has CDR1 SGHVS and CDR2 FNYEAQ. The repertoire was sequenced with immunoSEQ multiplex PCR; TCRdb's copy has only in-frame clones and lacks some. The sample includes around 55,000 clones, none of them occurring once. To note about this clone: Its specificity is not known. One end of the junction is discordant with germline, which a read error may explain. With the read ending 3 residues before the CDR3 end, the germline J gene is used to fill in that end. Distinct nucleotide sequences in the sample also encode this CDR3.

The sequence came from a person aged 18 to 75 in good health. The chain employs TRBV7-6 and TRBJ1-3; no definite D call. Source material: peripheral blood mononuclear cells. The CDR3 spells CASSSLGGTGNTIYF. The CDR3 bases that were read are TGTGCCAGCAGCTCCCTCGGCGGAACTGGAAACACG.